The source of this T cell receptor (beta chain) is a study of graft-versus-host responses after intestinal transplantation. Unmatched junction bases numbered 4, after V lost 5 bases and J lost 7 bases. CDR3 size: 13 residues. Looked up from germline, CDR1 is SGHKS and CDR2 is YYEKEE (reference sequence). Co-plated with approximately 200,000 CFSE-labeled responder cells were approximately 200,000 irradiated, violet-dye-labeled stimulator cells. Sequencing used immunoSEQ multiplex PCR; TCRdb keeps in-frame clones, though not all of them. Here the sample spans about 14,000 clones, 35% to 40% being singletons. Study-level points and caveats: Some GvH clones appeared in ileal mucosa or blood before recipient bone marrow.

This sequence was found in a human patient who received an intestinal transplant. Sample: alloreactive CD8+ T cells from a mixed lymphocyte reaction culture, taken before intestinal transplant. The subset here: CFSE-low proliferating T cells sorted from approximately 6-day pre-transplant mixed lymphocyte reaction (GvH or HvG direction). The chain recombines TRBV5-5 with TRBJ2-1, with TRBD2 identical over 9 bases. The CDR3 nucleotides read TGTGCCAGCAGACCGAGCGGGAGGAATGAGCAGTTCTTC. It translates to CASRPSGRNEQFF.